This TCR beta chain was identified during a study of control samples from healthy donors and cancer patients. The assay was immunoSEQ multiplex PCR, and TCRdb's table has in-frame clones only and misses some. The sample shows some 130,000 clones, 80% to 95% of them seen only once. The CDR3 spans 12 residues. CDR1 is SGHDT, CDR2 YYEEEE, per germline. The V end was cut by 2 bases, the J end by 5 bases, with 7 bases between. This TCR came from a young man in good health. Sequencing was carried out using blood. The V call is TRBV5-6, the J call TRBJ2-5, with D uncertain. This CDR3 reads CASSFIRETQYF. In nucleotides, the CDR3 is TGTGCCAGCAGCTTTATTAGGGAGACCCAGTACTTC.